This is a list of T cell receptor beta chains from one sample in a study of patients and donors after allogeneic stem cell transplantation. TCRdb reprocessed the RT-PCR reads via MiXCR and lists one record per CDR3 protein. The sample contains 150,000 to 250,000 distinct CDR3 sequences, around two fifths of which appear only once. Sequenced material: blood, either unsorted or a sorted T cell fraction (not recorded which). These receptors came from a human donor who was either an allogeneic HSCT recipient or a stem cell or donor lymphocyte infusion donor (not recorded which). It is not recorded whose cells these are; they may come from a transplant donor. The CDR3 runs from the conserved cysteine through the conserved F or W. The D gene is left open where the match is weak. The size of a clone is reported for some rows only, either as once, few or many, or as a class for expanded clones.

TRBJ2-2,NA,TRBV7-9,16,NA,CASSLAAGRGTGELFF,TGTGCCAGCAGCTTAGCGGCGGGCAGGGGCACCGGGGAGCTGTTTTTT
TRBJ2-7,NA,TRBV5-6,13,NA,CASSQTGINEQYF,TGTGCCAGCAGCCAAACAGGGATCAACGAGCAGTACTTC
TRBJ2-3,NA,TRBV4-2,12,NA,CASSQDGQAQYF,TGTGCCAGCAGCCAAGATGGTCAGGCGCAGTATTTT
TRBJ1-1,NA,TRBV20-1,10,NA,CSAIPEKAFF,TGCAGTGCTATTCCAGAAAAAGCTTTCTTT
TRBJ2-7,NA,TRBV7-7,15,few,CASSLMTGPEHEQYF,TGTGCTAGCAGCTTGATGACGGGGCCTGAGCACGAGCAGTACTTC
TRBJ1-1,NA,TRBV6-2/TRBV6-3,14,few,CASSKGSRGTEAFF,TGTGCCAGCTCCAAGGGGAGCAGGGGCACTGAAGCTTTCTTT
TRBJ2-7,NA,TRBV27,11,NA,CASEDGYEQYF,TGTGCCAGCGAGGATGGCTACGAGCAGTACTTC
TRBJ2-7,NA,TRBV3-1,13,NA,CASSQDEDYEQYF,TGTGCCAGCAGCCAAGATGAAGATTACGAGCAGTACTTC
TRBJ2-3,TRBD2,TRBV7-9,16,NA,CASSLAVAGRTDTQYF,TGTGCCAGCAGCTTAGCGGTAGCGGGACGCACAGATACGCAGTATTTT
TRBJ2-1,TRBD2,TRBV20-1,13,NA,CSATGGSYNEQFF,TGCAGTGCTACGGGAGGCTCCTACAATGAGCAGTTCTTC
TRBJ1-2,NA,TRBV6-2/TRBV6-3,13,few,CASSYWEIHGYTF,TGTGCCAGCAGTTACTGGGAAATCCATGGCTACACCTTC
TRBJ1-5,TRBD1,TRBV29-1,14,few,CSVAQGDSNQPQHF,TGCAGCGTTGCGCAGGGGGATAGCAATCAGCCCCAGCATTTT
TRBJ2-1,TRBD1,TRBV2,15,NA,CASRIRGPIHNEQFF,TGTGCCAGCAGAATAAGGGGGCCAATTCACAATGAGCAGTTCTTC
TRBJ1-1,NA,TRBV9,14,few,CASSAGGALTEAFF,TGTGCCAGCAGCGCCGGCGGAGCCCTCACTGAAGCTTTCTTT
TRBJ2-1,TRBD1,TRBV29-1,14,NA,CSVGDRVLYNEQFF,TGCAGCGTGGGAGACAGGGTCCTCTACAATGAGCAGTTCTTC
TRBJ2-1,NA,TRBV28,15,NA,CARQPLSGSSNEQFF,TGTGCCAGACAACCTCTATCGGGGAGTTCCAATGAGCAGTTCTTC
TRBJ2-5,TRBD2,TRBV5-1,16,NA,CASSSGLAGGKETQYF,TGCGCCAGCAGTTCGGGACTAGCGGGAGGGAAAGAGACCCAGTACTTC
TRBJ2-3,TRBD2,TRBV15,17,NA,CATSRDPTSGISDTQYF,TGTGCCACCAGCAGAGATCCGACTAGCGGGATTTCCGATACGCAGTATTTT
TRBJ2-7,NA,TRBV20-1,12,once,CSASDSSYEQYF,TGCAGTGCTAGCGATAGCTCCTACGAGCAGTACTTC
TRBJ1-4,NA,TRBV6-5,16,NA,CASRSVMGGLREKLFF,TGTGCCAGCAGATCTGTAATGGGGGGCCTGCGGGAAAAACTGTTTTTT
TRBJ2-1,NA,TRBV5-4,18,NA,CASSFKRFVGKSYNEQFF,TGTGCCAGCAGCTTTAAAAGATTTGTCGGGAAGTCCTACAATGAGCAGTTCTTC
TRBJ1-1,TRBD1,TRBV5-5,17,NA,CASSSMTRTGLGTEAFF,TGTGCCAGCAGCTCAATGACCCGGACAGGGTTGGGCACTGAAGCTTTCTTT
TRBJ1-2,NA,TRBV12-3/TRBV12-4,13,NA,CASSLEGRVGYTF,TGTGCCAGCAGTTTAGAGGGCCGGGTAGGCTACACCTTC
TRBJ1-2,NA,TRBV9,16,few,CASSPTGPHSLYGYTF,TGTGCCAGCAGCCCCACCGGGCCCCACTCCCTCTATGGCTACACCTTC
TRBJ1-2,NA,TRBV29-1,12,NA,CSVEFGSDGYTF,TGCAGCGTTGAGTTTGGGTCAGATGGCTACACCTTC
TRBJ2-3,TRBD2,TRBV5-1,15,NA,CASSQTSGVTDTQYF,TGCGCCAGCAGCCAGACTAGCGGAGTCACAGATACGCAGTATTTT
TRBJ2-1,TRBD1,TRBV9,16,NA,CASSVGDRVRDNEQFF,TGTGCCAGCAGCGTAGGGGACAGGGTAAGGGACAATGAGCAGTTCTTC
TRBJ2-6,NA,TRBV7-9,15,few,CASSLRSSGANVLTF,TGTGCCAGCAGCTTGCGTAGCTCTGGGGCCAACGTCCTGACTTTC
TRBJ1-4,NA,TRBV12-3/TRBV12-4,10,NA,CASSGEKLFF,TGTGCCAGCAGCGGCGAAAAACTGTTTTTT
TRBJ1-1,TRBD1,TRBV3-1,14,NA,CASSQVPGGTEAFF,TGTGCCAGCAGCCAAGTTCCAGGGGGCACTGAAGCTTTCTTT
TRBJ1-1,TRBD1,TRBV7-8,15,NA,CASSSPTGAGTEAFF,TGTGCCAGCAGCTCCCCCACAGGGGCAGGAACTGAAGCTTTCTTT
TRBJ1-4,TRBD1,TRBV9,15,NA,CASSPPGTGGEKLFF,TGTGCCAGCAGCCCTCCCGGGACAGGAGGTGAAAAACTGTTTTTT
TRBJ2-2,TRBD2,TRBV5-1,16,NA,CASSYLSSGSTGELFF,TGCGCCAGCAGCTACCTCTCTAGCGGGAGCACCGGGGAGCTGTTTTTT
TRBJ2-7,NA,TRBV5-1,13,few,CASSQDQAYEQYF,TGCGCCAGCAGCCAGGACCAGGCCTACGAGCAGTACTTC
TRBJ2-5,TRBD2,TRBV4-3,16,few,CASSPEGGSESETQYF,TGCGCCAGCAGCCCGGAGGGCGGGAGTGAATCAGAGACCCAGTACTTC
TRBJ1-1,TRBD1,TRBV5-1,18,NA,CASSLVTGRGNHNTEAFF,TGCGCCAGCAGCTTGGTAACTGGCAGGGGGAATCACAACACTGAAGCTTTCTTT
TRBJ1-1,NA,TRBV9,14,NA,CASSGGRMNTEAFF,TGTGCCAGCAGCGGTGGACGAATGAACACTGAAGCTTTCTTT
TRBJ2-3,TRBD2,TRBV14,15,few,CASSPGLAGTDTQYF,TGTGCCAGCAGCCCGGGACTAGCGGGCACAGATACGCAGTATTTT
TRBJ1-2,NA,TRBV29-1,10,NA,CSVRVEGYTF,TGCAGCGTCCGGGTGGAAGGCTACACCTTC
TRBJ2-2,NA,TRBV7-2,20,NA,CASSLFIGTSLRWNTGELFF,TGTGCCAGCAGCTTATTCATCGGGACTTCCCTCCGATGGAACACCGGGGAGCTGTTTTTT
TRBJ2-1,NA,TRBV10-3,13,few,CAISEGSPSEQFF,TGTGCCATCAGTGAAGGGTCCCCCAGTGAGCAGTTCTTC
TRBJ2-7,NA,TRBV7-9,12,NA,CASSFDRSEQYF,TGTGCCAGCAGCTTTGACAGATCCGAGCAGTACTTC
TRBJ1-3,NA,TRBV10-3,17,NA,CAISESHRRQSGNTIYF,TGTGCCATCAGTGAGTCCCACCGAAGACAGTCTGGAAACACCATATATTTT
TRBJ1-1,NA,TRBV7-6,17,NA,CASSLSSQAVVNTEAFF,TGTGCCAGCAGCTTATCTAGCCAGGCGGTTGTGAACACTGAAGCTTTCTTT
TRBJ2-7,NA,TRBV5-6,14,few,CASSPWVLDYEQYF,TGTGCCAGCAGCCCCTGGGTGCTGGACTACGAGCAGTACTTC
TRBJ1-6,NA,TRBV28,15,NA,CASSSIAPTSSPLHF,TGTGCCAGCAGTTCCATAGCCCCGACGAGTTCACCCCTCCACTTT
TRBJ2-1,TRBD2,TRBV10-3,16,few,CAISGGPAGGKNEQFF,TGTGCCATCAGTGGGGGGCCAGCGGGAGGGAAAAATGAGCAGTTCTTC
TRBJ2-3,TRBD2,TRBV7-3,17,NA,CASSSEKLAGETDTQYF,TGTGCCAGCAGCTCAGAGAAACTAGCGGGAGAAACAGATACGCAGTATTTT
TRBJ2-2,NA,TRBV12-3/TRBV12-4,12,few,CASSFTSGELFF,TGTGCCAGCAGTTTTACTAGCGGGGAGCTGTTTTTT
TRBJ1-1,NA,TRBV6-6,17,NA,CASSYPVLQGVNTEAFF,TGTGCCAGCAGTTACCCGGTGTTACAGGGCGTAAACACTGAAGCTTTCTTT
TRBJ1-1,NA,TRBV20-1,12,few,CSASRDSSEAFF,TGCAGTGCGTCCCGGGACTCAAGTGAAGCTTTCTTT
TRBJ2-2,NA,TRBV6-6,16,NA,CASSHLPMWDTGELFF,TGTGCCAGCAGCCACTTGCCGATGTGGGACACCGGGGAGCTGTTTTTT
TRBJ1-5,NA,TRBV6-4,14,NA,CASRDGTSNQPQHF,TGTGCCAGCAGGGATGGCACCAGCAATCAGCCCCAGCATTTT
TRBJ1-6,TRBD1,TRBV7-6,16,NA,CASSLELGQGHSPLHF,TGTGCCAGCAGCTTAGAGCTGGGACAGGGGCATTCACCCCTCCACTTT
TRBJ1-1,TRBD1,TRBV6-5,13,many,CASSQGVGTEAFF,TGTGCCAGCAGCCAGGGGGTAGGCACTGAAGCTTTCTTT
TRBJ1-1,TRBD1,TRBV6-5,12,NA,CASRNGQGGAFF,TGTGCCAGCAGGAACGGACAGGGAGGAGCTTTCTTT
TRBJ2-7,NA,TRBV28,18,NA,CASSFPPGGVTLGYEQYF,TGTGCCAGCAGTTTTCCCCCCGGGGGAGTTACTCTCGGGTACGAGCAGTACTTC
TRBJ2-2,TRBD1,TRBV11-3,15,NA,CASSARQGSTGELFF,TGTGCCAGCAGCGCAAGACAGGGGAGCACCGGGGAGCTGTTTTTT
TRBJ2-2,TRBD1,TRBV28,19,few,CASTYTSHTGGQSTGELFF,TGTGCCAGCACCTACACTTCCCATACAGGGGGCCAGTCCACCGGGGAGCTGTTTTTT
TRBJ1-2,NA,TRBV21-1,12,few,CASKPGSGGYTF,TGTGCCAGCAAACCAGGGTCAGGTGGCTACACCTTC